This TCR beta chain is drawn from a study of T cell responses to AZD1222 COVID-19 vaccine (dated by TCRdb to the early 2020s). With respect to the entire study: Because spike-specific TCR depth and breadth did not differ between the two schedules, AZD1222 recipients who got a second dose at roughly 4 weeks were pooled with those who got a second dose at roughly 12 weeks. A total of under 250 trial participants underwent TCR sequencing, of whom nearly 210 had received two doses of AZD1222 and roughly 26 had received two doses of the MenACWY control vaccine. Trial participants were enrolled by age into 18-55, 56-69 and 70-plus year subgroups, with 148, 28 and 57 TCR-sequenced participants respectively. Study-level results and caveats: After two AZD1222 doses, spike-specific TCR breadth and depth were significantly higher than at day 0 and than in MenACWY recipients. Reportedly, almost half of the unique spike-specific TCRs recognized epitopes lying outside the regions that are mutated in the B.1.351 and B.1.1.7 variants. Because no samples from the day 14 peak response were available, repertoires could be characterized only after the peak T cell response. CD4 TCRs associated with the vaccine covered the entire spike protein, and the dominant responses were in regions 160-218 and 743-854. Participants were mostly white British, with more females than males. The authors suggested clonal diversity may have been underestimated. The 56-69-year group was small, and its depth increase did not reach significance, likely because of low power. Conclusions about previously exposed vaccinees were limited because only six or seven AZD1222 recipients were SARS-CoV-2 seropositive at baseline.

The CDR1 and CDR2 encoded by the germline V gene (reference sequence) are SGHNT and YYREEE. The CDR3 sequence holds 16 residues, the cysteine and phenylalanine included. The sequence is cut down to CDR3 DNA, 48 bases in frame from base 1. Trimming removed 2 bases from V and 4 bases from J, leaving 16 bases between the germline ends. The CDR3 regions of human TCRbeta chains were analyzed by immunosequencing. Per the original workflow: Repertoire TCRs were matched against a reference library of SARS-CoV-2-specific TCRs generated with the MIRA antigen-specificity platform. Breadth meant the fraction of unique TCRs that were SARS-CoV-2-associated, whereas depth meant the fraction of total T cells that were SARS-CoV-2-associated. Using the MIRA data, every spike-specific TCR was mapped to the spike region that the TCR reacted to and assigned to either a CD4 or a CD8 class. Log10-transformed breadth and depth values were compared by one-way ANOVA with Sidak's multiple comparisons tests. Here the immuneACCESS table is served through TCRdb, limited to in-frame sequences with V and J called. Missing clones are a known gap in these copies; in checked studies unresolved V genes cover under half, and the rest lacks a known reason. The DNA gave D and trimming, while V, J and clone size come from that table. The sample has around 140,000 clones on record, 90% of them singletons. The top ten hold 1.5% to 2% of the sample.

As regards this clone: Which antigen it targets is not known. No qualities accompany the bases; no much larger clone lies one base away.

The sample's time point, from its label and the paper: baseline before first vaccination. The vaccinee samples were drawn from two UK trials, COV001 and COV002, one of which was a single-blind randomized controlled phase 2/3 trial testing AZD1222 (ChAdOx1 nCoV-19) in healthy adults. For TCRbeta chain sequencing, PBMC samples from trial participants were taken at day 0 and at day 28 after the second dose. The sequencing here drew on peripheral blood, taken on day 0 of AZD1222 vaccination. The chain employs TRBV5-4 and TRBJ1-3, with the D gene call left open. This sequence was found in an adult in good health. The DNA is TGTGCCAGCAGCTTATCCGGGCCCCTCCTCGGAAACACCATATATTTT. Its translation is CASSLSGPLLGNTIYF.